The source of this T cell receptor beta chain is a study of OX40 agonist ivuxolimab in advanced cancers. Whole-study context: The mean age was around 56 years, ranging from about 20 to 90, with 82.7% of participants male. Regarding the study as a whole: More expanded clones were seen, on average, in CD8+ T cells than in CD4+.

This clone has just one count. Its target is unknown. Using immunoSEQ multiplex PCR, the repertoire was profiled, and TCRdb retains in-frame clones only, with some absent. The table includes 60,000 to 65,000 clones, approximately 90% detected once. The CDR3 is made up of 14 amino acids. Germline V gene data show CDR1 as MRHNA and CDR2 as SNTAGT. Losses at the gene ends were 6 bases for V and 4 bases for J; bases not matched to a gene: 8. Sample: CD4+ or CD8+ T cells sorted from blood, taken in a trial of the OX40 agonist ivuxolimab. The V call is TRBV6-4, the J call TRBJ2-7; 8 positions match TRBD2. This TCR was recovered from an adult with an advanced solid tumor such as melanoma, head and neck, liver or kidney cancer. The DNA of the CDR3 is TGTGCCAGCAGAGGCGGGACTAGAGATTACGAGCAGTACTTC. Translated, it gives CASRGGTRDYEQYF.